This is a list of T cell receptor beta chains from one sample in a study of cytomegalovirus exposure and HLA in healthy donors. Profiled with immunoSEQ multiplex PCR; TCRdb holds only in-frame clones, not every one. The repertoire holds 35,000 to 50,000 clones, around 56% seen once, with 6% in the top ten. The specimen was PBMCs. Receptor source: a man in his 60s in good health and CMV-seronegative. Each CDR3 is given with its conserved first and last residue. A D gene is named only where the DNA matches it firmly. Rows may omit the clone size; those that give it use once, few, many or a size class.

J | D | V | size | DNA | CDR3
TRBJ1-2 | - | TRBV28 | - | TGTGCCAGCAGTCGTGGTTGGGGACTCGGCTACACCTTC | CASSRGWGLGYTF
TRBJ1-5 | - | TRBV4-2 | - | TGTGCCAGCAGCCAGGGAGGGGGGAGTGGCAATCAGCCCCAGCATTTT | CASSQGGGSGNQPQHF
TRBJ2-3 | TRBD1 | TRBV5-8 | once | TGTGCCAGCAGCTTTTCCGGGACAGGCTTCGGGGATACGCAGTATTTT | CASSFSGTGFGDTQYF
TRBJ2-3 | TRBD1 | TRBV5-1 | few | TGCGCCAGCAGCTCGGGACAGCACACAGATACGCAGTATTTT | CASSSGQHTDTQYF
TRBJ2-7 | - | TRBV5-6 | - | TGTGCCAGCAGCTACAGCGGCCCAACCTACGAGCAGTACTTC | CASSYSGPTYEQYF
TRBJ2-5 | TRBD1 | TRBV25-1 | - | TGTGCCAGCCGGGACAGGGGACAGACCCAGTACTTC | CASRDRGQTQYF
TRBJ2-1 | - | TRBV4-1 | - | TGCGCCAGCAGCCAAGGACCCGGGGGTAGTGAGCAGTTCTTC | CASSQGPGGSEQFF
TRBJ2-5 | TRBD2 | TRBV7-2 | once | TGTGCCAGCAGCTTAGCGTCTAGCGGCAAAGAGACCCAGTACTTC | CASSLASSGKETQYF
TRBJ2-7 | - | TRBV11-2 | - | TGTGCCAGCAGCGTGAACCCCAAAGCTTCCTACGAGCAGTACTTC | CASSVNPKASYEQYF
TRBJ1-4 | TRBD1 | TRBV6-5 | - | TGTGCCAGCAGTTGGGGACAGTTTAATGAAAAACTGTTTTTT | CASSWGQFNEKLFF
TRBJ1-2 | - | TRBV2 | few | TGTGCCAGCAGTGAAACCCAGGGCTCGCGAGGCTACACCTTC | CASSETQGSRGYTF
TRBJ1-1 | - | TRBV9 | - | TGTGCCAGCAGCGTTCACGTTTCCGGGGGTGAAGCTTTCTTT | CASSVHVSGGEAFF
TRBJ1-3 | - | TRBV4-2 | - | TGTGCCAGCAGCCAAGATTGGCAGGTCCACTCTGGAAACACCATATATTTT | CASSQDWQVHSGNTIYF
TRBJ2-5 | - | TRBV2 | few | TGTGCCAGCAGTGATAGAGGGAGGGAGACCCAGTACTTC | CASSDRGRETQYF
TRBJ2-5 | - | TRBV5-1 | - | TGCGCCAGCAGGGCGGACTTCTCCGAGGAGACCCAGTACTTC | CASRADFSEETQYF
TRBJ1-3 | - | TRBV18 | - | TGTGCCAGCTCACCAGCGGCAGATGGAAACACCATATATTTT | CASSPAADGNTIYF
TRBJ1-1 | TRBD1 | TRBV29-1 | - | TGCAGCGTGACAGGGTGTGGGACTGAAGCTTTCTTT | CSVTGCGTEAFF
TRBJ2-7 | - | TRBV4-1 | - | TGCGCCAGCAGCCCAGGACTGCCCTACGAGCAGTACTTC | CASSPGLPYEQYF
TRBJ1-1 | - | TRBV9 | - | TGTGCCAGCAGCGTAGCTCCAGGGAACGCGGTAACTGAAGCTTTCTTT | CASSVAPGNAVTEAFF
TRBJ2-1 | - | TRBV19 | - | TGTGCCAGTAGTATAGTGGCAGGGGCGTATTTCTTC | CASSIVAGAYFF
TRBJ1-5 | - | TRBV28 | - | TGTGCCAGCAGTTTAAGCAGGATTGGTCAGCCCCAGCATTTT | CASSLSRIGQPQHF
TRBJ1-4 | - | TRBV6-5 | - | TGTGCCAGCAGTTACTCGAGGCAGGGTAGGGAAAAACTGTTTTTT | CASSYSRQGREKLFF
TRBJ2-7 | TRBD2 | TRBV19 | - | TGTGCCAGTTGGTCCGGCGGGAGGGCCGGTGAGCAGTACTTC | CASWSGGRAGEQYF
TRBJ1-2 | - | TRBV6-1 | few | TGTGCCAGCAGGCGCCCAACCGGGACTGCTCATGGCTACACCTTC | CASRRPTGTAHGYTF
TRBJ1-4 | TRBD1 | TRBV4-2 | - | TGTGCCAGCAGCCAAACTGAAACGCAGGGGGCGGGTGAAAAACTGTTTTTT | CASSQTETQGAGEKLFF
TRBJ2-7 | - | TRBV6-5 | - | TGTGCCAGCAGCTCCCCCCGGGGAAATAGGGACGAGCAGTACTTC | CASSSPRGNRDEQYF
TRBJ2-2 | - | TRBV6-5 | few | TGTGCCAGCAGCCGGCTAGGCGGGGAGCTGTTTTTT | CASSRLGGELFF
TRBJ2-5 | TRBD1 | TRBV10-3 | - | TGTGCCATCAGTGAGGGGGACAGGGGGCACGAGACCCAGTACTTC | CAISEGDRGHETQYF
TRBJ2-5 | TRBD2 | TRBV5-4 | - | TGTGCCAGCAGCTTGTATGCGGGAGGGGGAGAGACCCAGTACTTC | CASSLYAGGGETQYF